One sample yielded the 29 T cell receptor beta chains listed below, sequenced in a study of shared clonotypes between healthy human individuals. Sequencing used immunoSEQ multiplex PCR; TCRdb keeps in-frame clones, though not all of them. The sample has 2 million to 2.5 million clones; around 92% are singletons. Sequenced input: naive CD4+ T cells from PBMCs. Stated subset: CD45RA+ positively selected. The source of these receptors is a man between 18 and 29 years old in good health. Some clones in this sample may be carry-over from other donors' samples.

The chain carries TRBV5-1 and TRBJ1-5; D perhaps matches TRBD1 (6 bases). The CDR3 extends over 13 amino acids. The V end lost 5 bases, the J end lost 2 bases, and 8 bases lay between the germline ends. From germline, CDR1 is SGHRS and CDR2 YFSETQ. Here the CDR3 DNA reads TGCGCCAGCAGTGGGGGCGGCAATCAGCCCCAGCATTTT. This encodes CASSGGGNQPQHF.

The rearrangement links TRBV28 to TRBJ2-1; 8 bases align to TRBD2. The germline V gene has CDR1 MDHEN and CDR2 SYDVKM. There are 16 residues in the CDR3. After removal of 2 bases from V and 5 bases from J, the junction contained 8 bases not matched to a gene. CDR3 loop: CASSLRGRTRDNEQFF. The CDR3 bases are TGTGCCAGCAGTTTACGCGGGAGGACCCGGGACAATGAGCAGTTCTTC.

This clone was picked up a small number of times. CDR3 DNA sequence: TGTGCCAGCAGCTCCGGACTAGCGGCGAGCGAGCAGTACTTC. Its protein product is CASSSGLAASEQYF. V gene TRBV7-9 combines with J gene TRBJ2-7; TRBD2 matches 10 bases. CDR1 and CDR2 (germline): SEHNR, FQNEAQ (reference sequence). There are 14 residues in the CDR3. Trimming removed 4 bases from V and 6 bases from J; junction bases left unmatched: 6. Looking up the rest from reference TRBV7-9 and TRBJ2-7 gives the full variable domain: DTGVSQNPRHKITKRGQNVTFRCDPISEHNRLYWYRQTLGQGPEFLTYFQNEAQLEKSRLLSDRFSAERPKGSFSTLEIQRTEQGDSAMYLCASSSGLAASEQYFGPGTRLTVT.

In regard to this clone: The same CDR3 arises from other DNA sequences in this sample as well. DNA for the CDR3: TGTGCCAGCAGTTACTCACGGGAGGGGCCCTACGAGCAGTACTTC. As protein: CASSYSREGPYEQYF. V and J are TRBV6-5 and TRBJ2-7; 8 nucleotides line up with TRBD2. Germline loops: CDR1 MNHEY, CDR2 SVGAGI. J gave up 2 bases and V 0 bases, and 3 bases lay outside the gene matches. The CDR3 covers 15 residues.

This rearrangement joins TRBV9 to TRBJ2-3; weak D call: TRBD1 (5 bases). The V gene lost 3 bases and the J gene lost 3 bases, with 17 bases spanning the gap. Per the germline V gene, CDR1 is SGDLS and CDR2 is YYNGEE. The CDR3 spans 16 residues. The CDR3: CASSEGFTQLTDTQYF. As DNA, the CDR3 is TGTGCCAGCAGCGAGGGGTTCACCCAATTAACAGATACGCAGTATTTT.

This chain uses TRBV10-3 with TRBJ2-1; D is unresolved. CDR1 and CDR2 (germline): ENHRY, SYGVKD. V was shortened by 0 bases and J by 8 bases, with 11 bases between the two germline ends. The CDR3 extends over 14 amino acids. DNA of the CDR3: TGTGCCATCAGTGAGTCGTCTCTGGGCTATGAGCAGTTCTTC. It encodes CAISESSLGYEQFF.

V gene TRBV18 combines with J gene TRBJ2-1; 7 positions agree with TRBD2. The CDR3 loop spans 15 amino acids. Trimming cost V 0 bases and J 7 bases; bases outside gene matches: 6. Per germline, CDR1 KGHSH and CDR2 LQKENI. CDR3: CASSPPFGRLNEQFF. The CDR3 nucleotides read TGTGCCAGCTCACCACCTTTCGGGAGGCTTAATGAGCAGTTCTTC.

The chain combines TRBV28 with TRBJ2-1, with D perhaps TRBD2 (6 bases). V gave up 6 bases and J gave up 4 bases, with 25 bases separating them. Germline V gives CDR1 MDHEN, CDR2 SYDVKM. The CDR3 spans 18 residues. The CDR3 protein is CASRPFPGGGRDYNEQFF. DNA of the CDR3: TGTGCCAGCAGACCCTTCCCCGGTGGAGGGCGAGATTACAATGAGCAGTTCTTC.

The V call is TRBV7-9, the J call TRBJ2-7, with D perhaps TRBD2 (6 bases). CDR1 is SEHNR and CDR2 is FQNEAQ in the germline V gene (reference sequence). Between the trimmed V and J ends, which lost 3 bases and 2 bases, there was a span of 26 bases. The CDR3 runs to 19 residues. The CDR3 nucleotides are TGTGCCAGCAGCTTTTTTCCCCGAGCCCGAGCGGGCGCTACCTACGAGCAGTACTTC. Translated: CASSFFPRARAGATYEQYF.

V usage is TRBV28 and J usage is TRBJ1-1; no firm D call. Trimming cost V 2 bases and J 0 bases, with 16 bases left between them. The length of the CDR3 is 17 residues. The germline V gene encodes CDR1 MDHEN and CDR2 SYDVKM. The CDR3 here is CASSLGGFLRMNTEAFF. The DNA of the CDR3 is TGTGCCAGCAGTTTAGGAGGGTTTTTGCGGATGAACACTGAAGCTTTCTTT.

The chain employs TRBV18 and TRBJ2-1; D is undetermined. The CDR3 is 13 amino acids. V was shortened by 3 bases and J by 7 bases, with 10 bases between the two germline ends. Germline V CDR1 and CDR2: KGHSH, LQKENI. The CDR3 reads CASSPSMRNEQFF. CDR3 nucleotide sequence: TGTGCCAGCTCACCTTCGATGAGAAATGAGCAGTTCTTC.

This chain uses TRBV7-9 with TRBJ2-1, with 9 bases fitting TRBD2. V lost 3 bases to trimming and J lost 6 bases; unmatched junction nucleotides: 9. The CDR3 consists of 16 residues. CDR1 and CDR2 from the germline V gene are SEHNR and FQNEAQ (reference sequence). The CDR3 spells CASSLQGGRAPNEQFF. The CDR3 coding sequence is TGTGCCAGCAGCTTGCAGGGCGGGAGGGCCCCCAATGAGCAGTTCTTC. The full variable domain, in which reference TRBV7-9 and TRBJ2-1 provide the parts outside the CDR3, is DTGVSQNPRHKITKRGQNVTFRCDPISEHNRLYWYRQTLGQGPEFLTYFQNEAQLEKSRLLSDRFSAERPKGSFSTLEIQRTEQGDSAMYLCASSLQGGRAPNEQFFGPGTRLTVL.

This clone occurred once. The chain is built from TRBV27 and TRBJ2-7; 7 bases match TRBD1. Trimming cost V 4 bases and J 3 bases; bases outside gene matches: 12. Germline V gene sequence: CDR1 MNHEY, CDR2 SMNVEV (reference sequence). The CDR3 runs to 16 residues. CDR3 amino acids: CASSSPATGPDYEQYF. CDR3 bases: TGTGCCAGCAGTTCCCCCGCGACAGGGCCAGACTACGAGCAGTACTTC.

The CDR3 region has the DNA TGCGCCAGCAGCCCGGGGCGGGACCAGGGGACCCAGTACTTC. Amino acids: CASSPGRDQGTQYF. V is TRBV5-1 and J is TRBJ2-5; maybe TRBD2 (6 bases). Germline loops: CDR1 SGHRS, CDR2 YFSETQ. V dropped 4 bases and J dropped 7 bases, with 17 bases sitting between them. CDR3 size: 14 residues. Based on the CDR3 plus reference TRBV5-1 and TRBJ2-5, the full variable domain is KAGVTQTPRYLIKTRGQQVTLSCSPISGHRSVSWYQQTPGQGLQFLFEYFSETQRNKGNFPGRFSGRQFSNSRSEMNVSTLELGDSALYLCASSPGRDQGTQYFGPGTRLLVL.

The CDR3 spells CASSFRLGGPGGTGELFF. CDR3 nucleotides: TGTGCCAGCAGCTTTCGACTGGGAGGCCCCGGGGGCACCGGGGAGCTGTTTTTT. The rearrangement uses TRBV7-2 and TRBJ2-2; possible D gene TRBD2, 6 bases. V was trimmed by 3 bases and J by 4 bases, leaving 21 bases between them. Germline V CDR1 and CDR2: SGHTA, FQGNSA. The CDR3 consists of 18 residues.

Here the CDR3 DNA reads TGCGCCAGCAGCTTGAGCGACGAGCAGTACTTC. The encoded protein is CASSLSDEQYF. The rearrangement links TRBV5-1 to TRBJ2-5; D is ambiguous. The tail of the sequence fits TRBJ2-7 better, so the J call may be wrong. Looked up from germline, CDR1 is SGHRS and CDR2 is YFSETQ. There are 11 residues in the CDR3.

The chain combines TRBV10-3 with TRBJ1-2; D possibly corresponds to TRBD1 (5 bases). The CDR3 contains 14 residues. Trimming pared 2 bases from V and 8 bases from J, leaving 15 bases between. Germline V gene data show CDR1 as ENHRY and CDR2 as SYGVKD. The CDR3 DNA is TGTGCCATCAGTGAGACTGCCCTCCGGGACGGCTACACCTTC. Its translation: CAISETALRDGYTF.

This clone was counted once. The gene calls are TRBV14 and TRBJ2-3; weak D call: TRBD2 (6 bases). In germline, CDR1 is SGHDN, CDR2 FVKESK. The CDR3 runs to 16 residues. Between the trimmed V and J ends, which lost 3 bases and 2 bases, there was a span of 15 bases. CDR3 DNA: TGTGCCAGCAGCCACCCCCTCGGAGGGCTCACAGATACGCAGTATTTT. It codes for CASSHPLGGLTDTQYF.

The V call is TRBV5-5, the J call TRBJ2-7; 11 positions match TRBD2. V was clipped by 2 bases and J by 6 bases; unmatched bases: 10. The CDR3 is 16 residues long. The germline gives CDR1 SGHKS, CDR2 YYEKEE (reference sequence). The CDR3 DNA is TGTGCCAGCAGCTTTAGGGGTGAGCTAGCGGGAGGCGAGCAGTACTTC. The encoded protein is CASSFRGELAGGEQYF.

The chain is built from TRBV29-1 and TRBJ2-7; possibly TRBD2 for D (7 bases). The V and J ends lost 5 bases and 6 bases respectively, with 20 bases between them. Germline V CDR1 and CDR2: SQVTM, ANQGSEA. The CDR3 is 14 residues long. CDR3 amino acids: CSVRREQQGGEQYF. Here the CDR3 DNA reads TGCAGCGTTCGGCGGGAGCAACAAGGGGGCGAGCAGTACTTC.

This clone was detected only a few times. This sequence joins TRBV9 and TRBJ1-1; no clear D. The CDR3 extends over 13 amino acids. Germline V gives CDR1 SGDLS, CDR2 YYNGEE. V lost 0 bases and J 5 bases, leaving 8 bases between the germline ends. CDR3 sequence (DNA): TGTGCCAGCAGCGTAGGATTTGGGACTGAAGCTTTCTTT. Its protein product is CASSVGFGTEAFF.

This chain links TRBV2 with TRBJ2-1, with D unclear. The CDR3 is made up of 14 amino acids. V lost 2 bases to trimming and J lost 10 bases, with 15 bases between them. Looked up from germline, CDR1 is SNHLY and CDR2 is FYNNEI. The CDR3 sequence: CASSELSLEGEQFF. The CDR3 region has the DNA TGTGCCAGCAGTGAATTGTCCCTGGAAGGCGAGCAGTTCTTC.

This clone was recorded only once. The chain recombines TRBV19 with TRBJ1-2; D is possibly TRBD1 (5 bases). In germline, CDR1 is LNHDA, CDR2 SQIVND (reference sequence). CDR3 size: 14 residues. V lost 5 bases, J lost 0 bases, and 10 bases lay in between. CDR3 residues: CASSWDPTNYGYTF. Written as DNA, the CDR3 is TGTGCCAGTAGTTGGGACCCTACTAACTATGGCTACACCTTC.

Details on this clone: This sample includes further DNA sequences coding for the same CDR3. This rearrangement joins TRBV7-6 to TRBJ1-1; tentatively, D is TRBD1 (6 bases). Germline lookup yields CDR1 SGHVS and CDR2 FNYEAQ. V lost 1 base and J 5 bases, leaving 11 bases between the germline ends. The CDR3 loop spans 14 amino acids. This CDR3 is CASSLEGGRTEAFF. Written as DNA, the CDR3 is TGTGCCAGCAGCTTAGAAGGGGGAAGGACTGAAGCTTTCTTT. The full variable domain, its missing parts supplied by reference TRBV7-6 and TRBJ1-1, is GAGVSQSPRYKVTKRGQDVALRCDPISGHVSLYWYRQALGQGPEFLTYFNYEAQQDKSGLPNDRFSAERPEGSISTLTIQRTEQRDSAMYRCASSLEGGRTEAFFGQGTRLTVV.

DNA of the CDR3: TGTGCCAGCAGCGCGGCAGATACCTACGAGCAGTACTTC. Protein sequence: CASSAADTYEQYF. The rearrangement joins TRBV9 to TRBJ2-7; D ambiguous. The germline gives CDR1 SGDLS, CDR2 YYNGEE. There are 13 residues in the CDR3. Trimming removed 3 bases from V and 2 bases from J, with 9 bases in between.

V usage is TRBV10-3 and J usage is TRBJ2-5; 7 bases match TRBD1. CDR1 ENHRY and CDR2 SYGVKD come from the germline V gene. The ends lost 8 bases at V and 0 bases at J; junction bases unmatched: 3. The CDR3 contains 13 residues. The CDR3 sequence: CAIGTANQETQYF. The CDR3 nucleotides are TGTGCCATCGGGACAGCCAACCAAGAGACCCAGTACTTC.

As for this clone: Other DNA sequences within the sample encode an identical CDR3. The chain links TRBV28 to TRBJ2-1; D unclear. CDR1 MDHEN and CDR2 SYDVKM come from the germline V gene. This CDR3 has 12 residues. With 5 bases removed from V and 0 bases from J, the gap between germline ends came to 2 bases. CDR3 sequence reads: CASSNSYNEQFF. The CDR3 DNA is TGTGCCAGCAGTAACTCCTACAATGAGCAGTTCTTC.

The chain recombines TRBV6-1 with TRBJ1-4; D unresolved. V lost 8 bases, J lost 5 bases, and 9 bases lay in between. Per the germline V gene, CDR1 is MNHNS and CDR2 is SASEGT. CDR3 size: 12 residues. The CDR3, as DNA: TGTGCCAGCGGAGCGGGGAATGAAAAACTGTTTTTT. It yields the protein CASGAGNEKLFF.

The chain employs TRBV19 and TRBJ1-1; 8 bases agree with TRBD1. V was pared by 7 bases and J by 8 bases, with 9 bases of the junction left unmatched. CDR3 size: 13 residues. CDR1 is LNHDA and CDR2 is SQIVND in the germline V gene (reference sequence). The CDR3 DNA reads as TGTGCCAGTACCCGACTCGACAGGGGAGAAGCTTTCTTT. Translation gives CASTRLDRGEAFF.